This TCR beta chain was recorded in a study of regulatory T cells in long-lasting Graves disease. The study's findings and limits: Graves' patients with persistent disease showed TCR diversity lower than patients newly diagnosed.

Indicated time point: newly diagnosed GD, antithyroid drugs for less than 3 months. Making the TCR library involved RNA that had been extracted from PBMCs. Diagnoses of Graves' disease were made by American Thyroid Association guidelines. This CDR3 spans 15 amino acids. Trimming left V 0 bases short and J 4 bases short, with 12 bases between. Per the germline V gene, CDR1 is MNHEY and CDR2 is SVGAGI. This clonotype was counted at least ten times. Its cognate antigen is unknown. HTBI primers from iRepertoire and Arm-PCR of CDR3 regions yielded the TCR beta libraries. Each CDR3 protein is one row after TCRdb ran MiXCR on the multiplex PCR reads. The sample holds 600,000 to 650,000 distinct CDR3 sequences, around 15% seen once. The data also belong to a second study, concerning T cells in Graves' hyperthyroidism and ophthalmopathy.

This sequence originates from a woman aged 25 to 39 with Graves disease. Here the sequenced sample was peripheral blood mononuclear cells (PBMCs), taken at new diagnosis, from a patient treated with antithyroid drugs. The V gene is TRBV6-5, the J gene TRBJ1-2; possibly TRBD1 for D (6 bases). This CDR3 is CASSYSRGTTYGYTF. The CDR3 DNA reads TGTGCCAGCAGTTACTCCCGCGGGACAACCTATGGCTACACCTTC.